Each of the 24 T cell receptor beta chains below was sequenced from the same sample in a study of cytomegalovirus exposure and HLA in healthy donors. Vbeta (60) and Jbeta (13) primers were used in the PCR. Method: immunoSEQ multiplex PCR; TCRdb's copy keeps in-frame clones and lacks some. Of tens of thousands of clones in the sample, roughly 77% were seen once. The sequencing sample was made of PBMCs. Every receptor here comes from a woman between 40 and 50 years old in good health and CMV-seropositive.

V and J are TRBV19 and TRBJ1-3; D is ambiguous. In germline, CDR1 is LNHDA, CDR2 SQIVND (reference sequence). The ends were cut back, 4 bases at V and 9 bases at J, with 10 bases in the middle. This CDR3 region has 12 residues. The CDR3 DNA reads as TGTGCCAGTAGTAACCTGGCAAGCACCATATATTTT. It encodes CASSNLASTIYF.

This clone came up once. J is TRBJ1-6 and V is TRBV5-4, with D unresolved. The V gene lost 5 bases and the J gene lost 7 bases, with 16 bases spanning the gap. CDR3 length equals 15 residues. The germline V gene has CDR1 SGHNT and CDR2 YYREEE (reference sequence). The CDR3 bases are TGTGCCAGCAGTCTTGACATCCCGCTCAATTCACCCCTCCACTTT. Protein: CASSLDIPLNSPLHF.

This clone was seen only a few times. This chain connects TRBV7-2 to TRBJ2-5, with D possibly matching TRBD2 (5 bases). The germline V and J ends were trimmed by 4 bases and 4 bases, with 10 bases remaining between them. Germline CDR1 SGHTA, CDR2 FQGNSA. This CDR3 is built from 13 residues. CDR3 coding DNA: TGTGCCAGCAGCTCCGTAAGCGGAGAGACCCAGTACTTC. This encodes CASSSVSGETQYF.

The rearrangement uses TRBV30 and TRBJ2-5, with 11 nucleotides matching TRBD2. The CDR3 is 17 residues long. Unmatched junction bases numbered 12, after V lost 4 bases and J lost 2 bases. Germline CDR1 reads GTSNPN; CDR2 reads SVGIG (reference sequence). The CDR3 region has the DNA TGTGCCTGGAAGGCTAGCGGGAGGACGGGTCGGCAAGAGACCCAGTACTTC. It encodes CAWKASGRTGRQETQYF.

The CDR3 sequence is CASSTGLPGSYEQYF. In nucleotides, the CDR3 is TGCGCCAGCAGCACGGGACTCCCGGGGTCCTACGAGCAGTACTTC. The genes are TRBV5-1 and TRBJ2-7, with D perhaps matching TRBD2 (6 bases). The CDR3 covers 15 residues. V lost 4 bases to trimming and J lost 1 base, with 15 bases between them. The germline V gene encodes CDR1 SGHRS and CDR2 YFSETQ.

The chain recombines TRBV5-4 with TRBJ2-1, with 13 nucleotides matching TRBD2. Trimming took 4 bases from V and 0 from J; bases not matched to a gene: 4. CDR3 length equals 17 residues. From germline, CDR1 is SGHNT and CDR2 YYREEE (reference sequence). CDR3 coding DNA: TGTGCCAGCAGCCTACTAGCGGGAGGGAGCTCCTACAATGAGCAGTTCTTC. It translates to CASSLLAGGSSYNEQFF.

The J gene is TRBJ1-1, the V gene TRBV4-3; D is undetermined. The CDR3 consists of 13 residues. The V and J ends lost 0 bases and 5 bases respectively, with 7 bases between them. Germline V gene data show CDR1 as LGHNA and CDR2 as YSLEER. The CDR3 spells CASSQEAETEAFF. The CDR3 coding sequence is TGCGCCAGCAGCCAAGAGGCGGAGACTGAAGCTTTCTTT.

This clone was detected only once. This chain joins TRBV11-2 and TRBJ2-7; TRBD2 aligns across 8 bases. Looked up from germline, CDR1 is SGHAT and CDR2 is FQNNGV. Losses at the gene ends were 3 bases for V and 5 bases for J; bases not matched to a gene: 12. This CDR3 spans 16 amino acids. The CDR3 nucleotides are TGTGCCAGCAGCTTGTGGATTCGGGGGGGTAGTCACGAGCAGTACTTC. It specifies CASSLWIRGGSHEQYF. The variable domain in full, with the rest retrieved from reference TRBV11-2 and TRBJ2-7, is EAGVAQSPRYKIIEKRQSVAFWCNPISGHATLYWYQQILGQGPKLLIQFQNNGVVDDSQLPKDRFSAERLKGVDSTLKIQPAKLEDSAVYLCASSLWIRGGSHEQYFGPGTRLTVT.

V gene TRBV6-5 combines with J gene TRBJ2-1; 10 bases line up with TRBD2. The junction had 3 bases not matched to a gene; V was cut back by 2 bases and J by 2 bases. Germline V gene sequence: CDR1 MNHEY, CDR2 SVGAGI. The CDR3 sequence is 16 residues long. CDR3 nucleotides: TGTGCCAGCAGTTACGGGCTAGCGGGGGCCTACAATGAGCAGTTCTTC. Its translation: CASSYGLAGAYNEQFF.

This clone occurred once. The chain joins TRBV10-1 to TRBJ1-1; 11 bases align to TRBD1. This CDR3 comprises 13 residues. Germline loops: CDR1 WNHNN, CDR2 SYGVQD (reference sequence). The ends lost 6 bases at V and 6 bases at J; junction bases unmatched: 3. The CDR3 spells CASRGQGDPEAFF. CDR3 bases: TGCGCCAGCAGGGGACAGGGGGACCCTGAAGCTTTCTTT.

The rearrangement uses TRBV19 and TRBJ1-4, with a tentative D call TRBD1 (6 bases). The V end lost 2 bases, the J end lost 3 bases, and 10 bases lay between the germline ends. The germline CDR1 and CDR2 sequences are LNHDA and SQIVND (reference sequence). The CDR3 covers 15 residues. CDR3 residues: CASSIMGAPNEKLFF. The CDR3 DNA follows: TGTGCCAGTAGTATAATGGGGGCACCTAATGAAAAACTGTTTTTT.

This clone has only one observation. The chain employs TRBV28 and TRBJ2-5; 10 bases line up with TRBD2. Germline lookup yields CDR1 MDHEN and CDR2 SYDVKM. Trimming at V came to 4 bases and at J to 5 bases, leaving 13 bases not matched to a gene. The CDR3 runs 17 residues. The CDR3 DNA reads TGTGCCAGCAGTTCGTTCCGATCTAGCGGGAGAAAGGAGACCCAGTACTTC. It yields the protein CASSSFRSSGRKETQYF.

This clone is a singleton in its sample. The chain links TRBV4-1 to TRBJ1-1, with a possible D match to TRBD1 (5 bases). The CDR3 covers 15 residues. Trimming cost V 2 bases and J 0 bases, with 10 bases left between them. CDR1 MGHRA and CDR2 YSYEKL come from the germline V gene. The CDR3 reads CASSQYGHLNTEAFF. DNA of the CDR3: TGCGCCAGCAGCCAATACGGACACTTGAACACTGAAGCTTTCTTT.

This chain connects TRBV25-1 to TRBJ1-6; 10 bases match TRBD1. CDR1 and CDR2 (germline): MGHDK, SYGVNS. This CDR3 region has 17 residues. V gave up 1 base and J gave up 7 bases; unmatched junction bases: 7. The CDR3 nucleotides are TGTGCCAGCAGTGAATGGGGACAGGGGTCATCGAATTCACCCCTCCACTTT. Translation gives CASSEWGQGSSNSPLHF.

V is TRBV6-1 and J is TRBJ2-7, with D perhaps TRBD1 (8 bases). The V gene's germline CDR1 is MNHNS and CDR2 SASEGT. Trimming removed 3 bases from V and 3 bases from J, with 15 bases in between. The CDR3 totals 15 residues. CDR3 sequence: CASSDHRGGIYEQYF. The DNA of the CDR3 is TGTGCCAGCAGTGACCACAGGGGGGGGATCTACGAGCAGTACTTC.

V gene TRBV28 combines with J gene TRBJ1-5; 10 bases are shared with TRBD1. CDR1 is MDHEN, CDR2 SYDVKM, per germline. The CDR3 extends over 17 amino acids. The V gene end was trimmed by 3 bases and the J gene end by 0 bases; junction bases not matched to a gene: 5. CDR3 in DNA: TGTGCCAGCAGTTTTGCGACAGGGGGCTTTAGCAATCAGCCCCAGCATTTT. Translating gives CASSFATGGFSNQPQHF.

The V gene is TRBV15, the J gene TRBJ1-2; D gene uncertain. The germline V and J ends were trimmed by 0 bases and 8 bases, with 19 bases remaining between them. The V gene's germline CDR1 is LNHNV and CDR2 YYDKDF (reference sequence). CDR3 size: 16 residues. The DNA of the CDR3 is TGTGCCACCAGCAGAGATCGGGGAAAAGGCCGCGGGGGCTACACCTTC. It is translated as CATSRDRGKGRGGYTF.

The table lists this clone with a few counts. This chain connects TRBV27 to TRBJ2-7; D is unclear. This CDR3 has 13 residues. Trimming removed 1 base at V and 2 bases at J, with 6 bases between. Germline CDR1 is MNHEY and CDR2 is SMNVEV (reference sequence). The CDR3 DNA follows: TGTGCCAGCAGTTTATTTCCCACCTACGAGCAGTACTTC. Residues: CASSLFPTYEQYF.

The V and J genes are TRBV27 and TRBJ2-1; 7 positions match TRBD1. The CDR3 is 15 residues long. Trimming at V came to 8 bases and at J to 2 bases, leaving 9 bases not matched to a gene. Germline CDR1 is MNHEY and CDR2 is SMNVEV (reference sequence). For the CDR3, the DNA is TGTGCCAGCGTCCCCGGGACAGCCCCCTACAATGAGCAGTTCTTC. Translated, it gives CASVPGTAPYNEQFF.

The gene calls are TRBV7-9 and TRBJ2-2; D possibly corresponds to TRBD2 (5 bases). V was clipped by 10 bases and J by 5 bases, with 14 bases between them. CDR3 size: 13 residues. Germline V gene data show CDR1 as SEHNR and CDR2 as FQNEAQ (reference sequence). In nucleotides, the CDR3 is TGTGCCATAGAAATGGACTTAACCGGGGAGCTGTTTTTT. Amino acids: CAIEMDLTGELFF.

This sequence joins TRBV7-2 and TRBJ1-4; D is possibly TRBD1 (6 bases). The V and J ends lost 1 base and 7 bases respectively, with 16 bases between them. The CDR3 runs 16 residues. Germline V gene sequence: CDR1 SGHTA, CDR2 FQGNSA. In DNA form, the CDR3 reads TGTGCCAGCAGCTTAGTGAATGCGGGGGCGGGTGAAAAACTGTTTTTT. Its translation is CASSLVNAGAGEKLFF. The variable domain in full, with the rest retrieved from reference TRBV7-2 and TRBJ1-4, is GAGVSQSPSNKVTEKGKDVELRCDPISGHTALYWYRQSLGQGLEFLIYFQGNSAPDKSGLPSDRFSAERTGGSVSTLTIQRTQQEDSAVYLCASSLVNAGAGEKLFFGSGTQLSVL.

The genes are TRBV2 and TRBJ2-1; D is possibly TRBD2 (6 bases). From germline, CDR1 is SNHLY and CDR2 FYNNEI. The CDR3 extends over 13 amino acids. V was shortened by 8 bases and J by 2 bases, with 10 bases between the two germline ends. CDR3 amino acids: CASGAGPYNEQFF. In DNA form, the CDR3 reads TGTGCCAGCGGGGCGGGGCCCTACAATGAGCAGTTCTTC.

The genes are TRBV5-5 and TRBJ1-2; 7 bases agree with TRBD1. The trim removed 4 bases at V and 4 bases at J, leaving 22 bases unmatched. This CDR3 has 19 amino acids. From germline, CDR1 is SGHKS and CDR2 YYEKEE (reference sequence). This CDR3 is CASSPTYTGVPRTTYGYTF. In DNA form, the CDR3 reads TGTGCCAGCAGCCCAACCTACACAGGGGTACCTAGAACAACCTATGGCTACACCTTC.

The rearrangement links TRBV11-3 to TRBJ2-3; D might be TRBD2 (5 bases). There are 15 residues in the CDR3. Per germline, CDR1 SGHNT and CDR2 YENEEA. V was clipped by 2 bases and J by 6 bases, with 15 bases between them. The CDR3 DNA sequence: TGTGCCAGCAGCTTACGAGGGAGCGCCGCGGATACGCAGTATTTT. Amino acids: CASSLRGSAADTQYF.